This is a list of T cell receptor beta chains from one sample in a study of blood T cell repertoires in COVID-19. Assay: immunoSEQ multiplex PCR; the TCRdb copy retains only in-frame clones and omits some. The data contain 100,000 to 120,000 clones, roughly 85% of them singletons. Sequenced input: peripheral blood. Receptors were obtained from a man aged 40-55 years with acute or convalescent COVID-19. Each CDR3 is given with its conserved first and last residue. Each record gives: CDR3 DNA, CDR3 protein, clone size, D gene, J gene, V gene. The D gene is left open where the match is weak. A clone size is listed for some rows: how often the clone was seen (once, few, many), or a class if it is expanded.

TGTGCCAGCAGCCCCCCATCGGGTACCTACGAGCAGTACTTC,CASSPPSGTYEQYF,-,-,TRBJ2-7,TRBV7-9
TGTGCCACCAGTGAGGCAGGGGCGAATCAGCCCCAGCATTTT,CATSEAGANQPQHF,-,-,TRBJ1-5,TRBV24-1
TGTGCCAGCAGTGACTACGGCACTGAAGCTTTCTTT,CASSDYGTEAFF,-,-,TRBJ1-1,TRBV6-4
TGCGCCAGCAGCTTGGGGGACAGTGTCAGACAAGAGACCCAGTACTTC,CASSLGDSVRQETQYF,-,TRBD1,TRBJ2-5,TRBV5-1
TGTGCCAGCAGCGTGTGGACAGGGGCCGGGGAGCTGTTTTTT,CASSVWTGAGELFF,-,TRBD1,TRBJ2-2,TRBV9
TGTGCCAGCAGCACAGCGGGGGACGGTTCCGGGGAGCTGTTTTTT,CASSTAGDGSGELFF,-,TRBD2,TRBJ2-2,TRBV6-5
TGTGCCAGCAGGAGGACTTTGAACACTGAAGCTTTCTTT,CASRRTLNTEAFF,few,-,TRBJ1-1,TRBV6-4
TGTGCCAGCAGCTCCCATCCCGGGGATACGCAGTATTTT,CASSSHPGDTQYF,-,-,TRBJ2-3,TRBV7-2
TGTGCCAGCAGCCCCAGCGGGGTGACCCACGAGCAGTACTTC,CASSPSGVTHEQYF,-,TRBD2,TRBJ2-7,TRBV14
TGTGCCAGCAGCCTAGGGGGGGTAGCCAAAAACATTCAGTACTTC,CASSLGGVAKNIQYF,-,-,TRBJ2-4,TRBV7-9
TGTGCCACCCGACAGGGGGATCAGCCCCAGCATTTT,CATRQGDQPQHF,-,TRBD1,TRBJ1-5,TRBV10-3
TGTGCCAGCAGCTCCCGGGTACAGGGCCCCCAAGAGACCCAGTACTTC,CASSSRVQGPQETQYF,-,-,TRBJ2-5,TRBV7-9